This T cell receptor (beta chain) was captured in a study of T cells in Graves' hyperthyroidism and ophthalmopathy. Patients showing uncontrolled infection, other autoimmune disease, pregnancy or lactation were ineligible. The table lists this clonotype with many counts. RNA transcripts provided the source from which TCR beta CDR3 regions were amplified. Using the HTBI primer set, a first-round RT-PCR was run on the TCR CDR3. TCRdb passed the multiplex PCR reads through MiXCR, listing each CDR3 protein once. Of 480,000 or so distinct CDR3 sequences in the sample, over 45% were seen once. CDR3 length: 13 amino acids. The germline gives CDR1 DFQATT, CDR2 SNEGSKA (reference sequence). Trimming took 1 base from V and 4 from J, leaving 8 bases between them.

Source material: peripheral blood or thyroid tissue (not recorded which). The TCR originated in an adult woman with Graves' disease, either hyperthyroidism or ophthalmopathy (not recorded which). The chain recombines TRBV20-1 with TRBJ1-5; tentatively, D is TRBD1 (5 bases). CDR3 sequence (DNA): TGCAGTGCTAGAGGGGACGGAAATCAGCCCCAGCATTTT. It translates to CSARGDGNQPQHF.